A selection of T cell receptor beta chains follows, all from one sample in a study of control samples from healthy donors and cancer patients. Sequenced by immunoSEQ multiplex PCR; TCRdb stores in-frame clones only, minus some. The repertoire has about 180,000 clones, over 85% of them found once; the top ten carry about 1.4%. Sequenced material: blood. All receptors come from a man aged 30-40 years in good health. Each CDR3 is given with its conserved first and last residue. A D gene is named only where the DNA matches it firmly. Size is omitted from some rows. Given values are once, few, many or a class for expanded clones.

>.|TRBV21-1|12|.|TRBJ2-5
CADFRTQETQYF
TGTGCCGACTTCCGGACCCAAGAGACCCAGTACTTC
>.|TRBV5-1|14|.|TRBJ1-1
CASSLAGEGGEAFF
TGCGCCAGCAGCTTGGCAGGGGAAGGCGGTGAAGCTTTCTTT
>.|TRBV11-2|14|TRBD1|TRBJ1-5
CASSLEGTVQPQHF
TGTGCCAGCAGCTTAGAGGGGACAGTTCAGCCCCAGCATTTT
>.|TRBV14|16|.|TRBJ2-3
CASSQGRGAYTDTQYF
TGTGCCAGCAGCCAAGGACGGGGGGCCTACACAGATACGCAGTATTTT
>.|TRBV5-6|13|TRBD1|TRBJ2-7
CASRAGTGDEQYF
TGTGCCAGCAGGGCCGGGACAGGGGACGAGCAGTACTTC
>.|TRBV12-3/TRBV12-4|11|.|TRBJ1-2
CASSSFYGYTF
TGTGCCAGCAGTTCCTTCTATGGCTACACCTTC
>.|TRBV4-1|15|.|TRBJ2-7
CASSQDTGGSYEQYF
TGCGCCAGCAGCCAAGATACCGGCGGATCCTACGAGCAGTACTTC
>.|TRBV5-6|12|.|TRBJ2-3
CASSSRLDTQYF
TGTGCCAGCAGCTCTCGGCTGGATACGCAGTATTTT
>.|TRBV10-3|16|TRBD1|TRBJ1-6
CAISEPKTGVGSPLHF
TGTGCCATCAGTGAGCCTAAAACAGGGGTAGGATCACCCCTCCACTTT
>.|TRBV5-5|16|.|TRBJ1-5
CASSEGGGSLNQPQHF
TGTGCCAGCAGCGAAGGAGGGGGGTCCCTCAATCAGCCCCAGCATTTT
>.|TRBV21-1|15|.|TRBJ2-5
CASSGVVALQETQYF
TGTGCCAGCAGCGGAGTGGTGGCGTTGCAAGAGACCCAGTACTTC
>.|TRBV11-3|15|.|TRBJ2-2
CASSPSGVGTGELFF
TGTGCCAGCAGCCCGTCCGGGGTAGGAACCGGGGAGCTGTTTTTT
>.|TRBV27|16|.|TRBJ2-7
CASSLSPGVGSYEQYF
TGTGCCAGCAGTTTATCTCCAGGGGTAGGGTCCTACGAGCAGTACTTC
>.|TRBV25-1|13|TRBD1|TRBJ2-5
CASSNRGEETQYF
TGTGCCAGCAGTAACAGGGGGGAGGAGACCCAGTACTTC
>once|TRBV7-2|15|.|TRBJ2-7
CASSLAQGVAYEQYF
TGTGCCAGCAGCTTAGCACAGGGCGTCGCCTACGAGCAGTACTTC
>.|TRBV10-3|18|.|TRBJ1-6
CAISEPDRTGICNSPLHF
TGTGCCATCAGTGAGCCTGACAGGACTGGGATATGTAATTCACCCCTCCACTTT